The clone carrying this T cell receptor (beta chain) appeared many times. The antigen remains unidentified. V shed 1 base, J shed 6 bases, and the junction held 2 bases outside the gene matches. CDR1 is KGHDR and CDR2 is SFDVKD in the germline V gene. The CDR3 spans 14 residues. Whole blood was used without fractionation, so all unsorted peripheral T cells were included. cDNA was made from approximately 0.55 ug RNA using alpha and beta constant primers. Separate chain-specific third strand synthesis with multiplexing indices produced the alpha and beta libraries. The SP2 site served as the priming point for second strand synthesis. TCRdb fed the 5' RACE reads into MiXCR, producing one record per CDR3 protein. The sample contains about 18,000 distinct CDR3 sequences, about 8.2% of which appear only once. The record originates from a study of HIV-infected patients and healthy controls. Study-level findings and limits: During therapy, HIV-associated CDR3s fell significantly in frequency, while CMV-associated CDR3s did not change significantly.

This receptor was identified in an adult in good health. The sequencing sample was made of blood. The chain uses TRBV24-1 and TRBJ2-1, with 7 bases aligning to TRBD1. DNA of the CDR3: TGTGCCACCAGTGATTTTGCAGGGGGCAATGAGCAGTTCTTC. This codes for CATSDFAGGNEQFF.